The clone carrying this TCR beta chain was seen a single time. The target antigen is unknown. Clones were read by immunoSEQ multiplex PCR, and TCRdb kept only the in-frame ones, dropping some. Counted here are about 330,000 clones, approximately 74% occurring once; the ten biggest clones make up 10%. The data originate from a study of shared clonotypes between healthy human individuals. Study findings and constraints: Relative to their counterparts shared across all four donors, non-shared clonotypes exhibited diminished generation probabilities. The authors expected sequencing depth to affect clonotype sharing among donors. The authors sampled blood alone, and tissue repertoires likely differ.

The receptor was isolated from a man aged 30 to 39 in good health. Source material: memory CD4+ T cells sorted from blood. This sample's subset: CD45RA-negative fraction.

CDR3 DNA sequence: TGTGCCAGCAGCTTGGGCGGACTAGCGGGAGGGTCCTACAATGAGCAGTTCTTC. Residues: CASSLGGLAGGSYNEQFF. The chain carries TRBV5-4 and TRBJ2-1; 15 bases match TRBD2. This CDR3 is 18 amino acids long. The junction had 2 bases not matched to a gene; V was cut back by 0 bases and J by 1 base. Germline CDR1 is SGHNT and CDR2 is YYREEE (reference sequence).